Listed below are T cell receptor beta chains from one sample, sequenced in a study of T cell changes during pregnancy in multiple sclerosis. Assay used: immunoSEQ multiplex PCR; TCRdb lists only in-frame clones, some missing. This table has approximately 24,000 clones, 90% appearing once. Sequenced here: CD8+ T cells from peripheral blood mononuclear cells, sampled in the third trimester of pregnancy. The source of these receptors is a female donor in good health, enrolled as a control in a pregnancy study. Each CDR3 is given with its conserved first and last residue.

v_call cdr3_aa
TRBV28 CASSIRGHQPQHF
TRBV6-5 CASSSDQTAGTEAFF
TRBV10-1 CASSEDEGSLYNEQFF
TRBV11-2 CASSLGAGHQPQHF
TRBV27 CASSLSGQLNTIYF
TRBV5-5 CASSSTGLTGQPQHF
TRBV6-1 CASSESEARAFF
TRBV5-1 CASSEDSNYGYTF
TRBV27 CASTNSGRGYF
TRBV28 CASRPTGVNSPLHF
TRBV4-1 CASSPRDRQSYEQYF
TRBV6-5 CASSYTTSGRGEQYF
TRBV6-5 CASSYHGNYEQYF
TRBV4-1 CASSPVGAGGPDVLFF
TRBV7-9 CASRRTSGSLRSDEQYF
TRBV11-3 CASRGGSTDTQYF
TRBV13 CASSLPGESYEQYF
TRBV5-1 CASSTGPGQGGADTQYF
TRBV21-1 CATSSRPLTGRRSYSNQPQHF
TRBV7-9 CASSLGWAGPAKNIQYF
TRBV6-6 CASSQGLADTDTQYF
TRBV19 CASGDGNTEAFF
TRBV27 CASSFPSGGSSYNEQFF
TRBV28 CASSLGGGAYEQYF
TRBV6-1 CASSGGTGTNEKLFF
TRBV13 CASSINLALTYEQYF
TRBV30 CAWSVHGGETQYF
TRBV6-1 CASGTSSYEQYF
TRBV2 CASIQGGRDGEQFF
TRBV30 CAWSFPSLGHSHQPQHF
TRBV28 CASSFRHTPSNQPQHF
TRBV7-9 CAGSPPGSGTDTQYF
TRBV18 CASSLKGTKEKLFF
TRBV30 CAWSATGEETQYF
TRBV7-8 CASSLEGVASGMNEQFF
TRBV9 CASSVARDRVGYTF
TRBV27 CASSPTGWSEAFF
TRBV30 CAWSVRRFYEQYF
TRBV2 CASRGGTEAFF
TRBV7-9 CASSSPPTADRATNEKLFF
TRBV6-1 CASSESGGGGEQYF
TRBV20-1 CSATQSDTQYF
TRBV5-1 CASSWSESYEQYF
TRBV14 CASSQDFSGQFYGYTF
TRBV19 CASSRVPGDTEAFF
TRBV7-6 CASSLLDKNTEAFF
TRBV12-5 CASGLGWTGDEQYF
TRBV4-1 CASSQSRDRVGEKLFF
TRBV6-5 CASSHGQGGEQYF
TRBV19 CASSTNRDPYGYTF
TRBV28 CASRAPADQETQYF
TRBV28 CASSFRPGDRSLIGEKLFF
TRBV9 CASSAHVDRGKTQYF
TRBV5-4 CASSHASSGDSTDTQYF
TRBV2 CASEGQGGSGANVLTF
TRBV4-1 CASSQGQTYEQYF
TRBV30 CACGRVNTEAFF
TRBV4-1 CASSPFSQGHMNTEAFF
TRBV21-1 CASSAKRQPGAHNYGYTF
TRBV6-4 CASSEGTSGDNEQFF